This T cell receptor beta chain was documented in a study of radiotherapy plus CTLA-4 blockade in lung cancer. Study-level information: In about 20% of patients, objective responses were seen; 31% had disease control.

The assay was immunoSEQ multiplex PCR, and TCRdb's table has in-frame clones only and misses some. The data hold over 100,000 clones, with more than 75% observed a single time. V shed 4 bases and J shed 3 bases, with 12 bases lying between them. Germline V gives CDR1 KGHSH, CDR2 LQKENI. The CDR3 sequence is 14 residues long. The chain recombines TRBV18 with TRBJ1-2; TRBD1 is a possible D gene (6 bases). The sequence derives from a human donor with non-small cell lung cancer that progressed on radiotherapy plus ipilimumab. Some clones in this sample may be carry-over from other donors' samples. Sequencing was performed on peripheral blood, taken from a patient treated with radiotherapy plus ipilimumab. Here the CDR3 DNA reads TGTGCCAGCTCACTCCCAGCAGGGGACTATGGCTACACCTTC. Translation: CASSLPAGDYGYTF.